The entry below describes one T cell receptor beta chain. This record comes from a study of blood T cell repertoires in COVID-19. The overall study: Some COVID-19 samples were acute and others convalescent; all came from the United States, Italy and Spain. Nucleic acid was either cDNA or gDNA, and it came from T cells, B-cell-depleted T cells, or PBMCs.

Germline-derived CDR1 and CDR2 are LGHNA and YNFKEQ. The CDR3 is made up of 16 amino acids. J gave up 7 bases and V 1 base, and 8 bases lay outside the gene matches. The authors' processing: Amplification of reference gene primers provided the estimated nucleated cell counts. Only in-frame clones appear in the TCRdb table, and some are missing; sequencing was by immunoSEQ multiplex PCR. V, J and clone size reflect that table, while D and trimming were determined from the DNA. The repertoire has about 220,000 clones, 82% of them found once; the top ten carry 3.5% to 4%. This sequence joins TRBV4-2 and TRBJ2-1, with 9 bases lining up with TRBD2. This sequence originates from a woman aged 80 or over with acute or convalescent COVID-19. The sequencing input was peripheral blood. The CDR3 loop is CASSQAAGGFGNEQFF. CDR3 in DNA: TGTGCCAGCAGCCAAGCTGCGGGGGGGTTCGGTAATGAGCAGTTCTTC.